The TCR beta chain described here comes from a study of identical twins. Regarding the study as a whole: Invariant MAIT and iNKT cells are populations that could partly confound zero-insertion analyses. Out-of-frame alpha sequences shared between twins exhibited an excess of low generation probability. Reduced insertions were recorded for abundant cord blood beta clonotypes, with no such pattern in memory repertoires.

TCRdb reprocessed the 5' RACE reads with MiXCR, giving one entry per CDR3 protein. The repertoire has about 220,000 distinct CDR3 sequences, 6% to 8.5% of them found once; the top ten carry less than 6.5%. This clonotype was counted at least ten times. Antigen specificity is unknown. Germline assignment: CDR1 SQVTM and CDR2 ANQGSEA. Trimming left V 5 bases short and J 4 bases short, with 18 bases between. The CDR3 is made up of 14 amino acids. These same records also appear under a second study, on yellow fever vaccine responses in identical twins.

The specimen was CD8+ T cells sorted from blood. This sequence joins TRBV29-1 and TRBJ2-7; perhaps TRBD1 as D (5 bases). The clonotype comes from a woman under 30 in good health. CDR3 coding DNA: TGCAGCGTTACCTCGGCAGGGTTACTTTACGAGCAGTACTTC. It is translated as CSVTSAGLLYEQYF.